Listed here are 20 T cell receptor beta chains from one sample, sequenced in a study of T cell responses to AZD1222 COVID-19 vaccine. The repertoire was sequenced with immunoSEQ multiplex PCR; TCRdb's copy has only in-frame clones and lacks some. The data contain about 110,000 clones, roughly 90% of them singletons. The source material was peripheral blood, sampled on day 0 of AZD1222 vaccination. The origin of the receptors is an adult in good health.

This clone was counted between two and nine times. This sequence joins TRBV7-7 and TRBJ2-2; 9 bases match TRBD1. This CDR3 has 17 amino acids. V dropped 6 bases and J dropped 2; count of bases not matched to a gene: 10. Per germline, CDR1 SSHAT and CDR2 FNYEAQ (reference sequence). This CDR3 is CASSRPGTGQNTGELFF. The CDR3 DNA reads TGTGCCAGCAGTCGTCCCGGGACAGGGCAAAACACCGGGGAGCTGTTTTTT.

V and J are TRBV12-3 or TRBV12-4 and TRBJ1-2; D gene uncertain. The V end was cut by 3 bases, the J end by 8 bases, with 13 bases between. The CDR3 sequence is 13 residues long. The CDR3: CASSLWESGGYTF. The DNA for the CDR3 is TGTGCCAGCAGTTTGTGGGAATCGGGAGGCTACACCTTC.

This chain uses TRBV9 with TRBJ2-2, with TRBD2 matching over 7 bases. The CDR3 has 16 amino acids. The V segment lost 5 bases and the J segment 3 bases; nucleotides outside the gene matches: 10. CDR1 is SGDLS, CDR2 YYNGEE, per germline. The DNA of the CDR3 is TGTGCCAGCAGGGGGGGAGTAGCGGGTGACACCGGGGAGCTGTTTTTT. The encoded protein is CASRGGVAGDTGELFF.

This chain connects TRBV6-5 to TRBJ1-6; D call uncertain. The CDR3 contains 14 residues. The V end lost 6 bases, the J end lost 10 bases, and 16 bases lay between the germline ends. Germline loops: CDR1 MNHEY, CDR2 SVGAGI. CDR3: CASSPGQIGSPLHF. The CDR3 DNA follows: TGTGCCAGCAGCCCGGGCCAAATCGGATCACCCCTCCACTTT.

This chain links TRBV29-1 with TRBJ2-4; the D gene is possibly TRBD1 (7 bases). This CDR3 region has 13 residues. Germline CDR1 reads SQVTM; CDR2 reads ANQGSEA. Trimming shortened V by 3 bases and J by 8 bases, and 14 bases separated the two germline ends. CDR3 DNA sequence: TGCAGCGTTGAGAGTCAGGGGGGAGACATTCAGTACTTC. It translates to CSVESQGGDIQYF.

This clone has a single count. This sequence joins TRBV11-3 and TRBJ2-5; 8 nucleotides align to TRBD2. CDR1 SGHNT and CDR2 YENEEA come from the germline V gene. V was clipped by 2 bases and J by 2 bases; unmatched bases: 7. This CDR3 spans 16 amino acids. CDR3 nucleotides: TGTGCCAGCAGCTTAAGACCCCTAGCGGGTCAAGAGACCCAGTACTTC. Its translation: CASSLRPLAGQETQYF.

This clone was observed once. The CDR3 reads CAYEGAPSSYNEQFF. The CDR3 region has the DNA TGTGCCTATGAGGGGGCCCCAAGCTCCTACAATGAGCAGTTCTTC. The genes are TRBV30 and TRBJ2-1, with 7 bases lining up with TRBD1. V dropped 7 bases and J dropped 0; count of bases not matched to a gene: 9. The V gene's germline CDR1 is GTSNPN and CDR2 SVGIG (reference sequence). This CDR3 is built from 15 residues.

This chain uses TRBV27 with TRBJ1-1; D is ambiguous. The CDR3 is 14 amino acids. The germline gives CDR1 MNHEY, CDR2 SMNVEV (reference sequence). V lost 2 bases to trimming and J lost 0 bases, with 7 bases between them. Written as DNA, the CDR3 is TGTGCCAGCAGTTTAGACGGCTTGAACACTGAAGCTTTCTTT. Translated: CASSLDGLNTEAFF.

The chain couples TRBV5-6 to TRBJ2-3; D is ambiguous. This CDR3 spans 12 amino acids. From germline, CDR1 is SGHDT and CDR2 YYEEEE. Trimming removed 0 bases from V and 4 bases from J, with 3 bases in between. The chain's CDR3 is CASSLVSDTQYF. The CDR3 DNA follows: TGTGCCAGCAGCTTGGTGTCAGATACGCAGTATTTT.

This clone showed up just a few times. The chain has TRBV28 and TRBJ2-2; tentatively, D is TRBD2 (5 bases). This CDR3 region has 12 residues. In germline, CDR1 is MDHEN, CDR2 SYDVKM. Deletions cut 6 bases from V and 7 bases from J, with 9 bases between. CDR3 region: CASRDGGGELFF. The CDR3 region has the DNA TGTGCCAGCAGAGATGGAGGCGGGGAGCTGTTTTTT.

This sequence joins TRBV10-3 and TRBJ2-5; 7 positions agree with TRBD1. The CDR3 is 14 amino acids. The V and J ends lost 5 bases and 4 bases, in that order; junction bases with no gene match: 7. Germline CDR1 reads ENHRY; CDR2 reads SYGVKD. The CDR3 DNA follows: TGTGCCATCAGTCGAGACAGGGTACGAGAGACCCAGTACTTC. It is translated as CAISRDRVRETQYF.

The rearrangement uses TRBV9 and TRBJ2-5; weak D call: TRBD1 (6 bases). The CDR3 runs 15 residues. V lost 0 bases, J lost 2 bases, and 11 bases lay in between. CDR1 and CDR2 from the germline V gene are SGDLS and YYNGEE. CDR3 sequence: CASSVAGTLQETQYF. Here the CDR3 DNA reads TGTGCCAGCAGCGTAGCTGGGACACTTCAAGAGACCCAGTACTTC. The complete variable domain, with remaining parts taken from reference TRBV9 and TRBJ2-5, reads DSGVTQTPKHLITATGQRVTLRCSPRSGDLSVYWYQQSLDQGLQFLIQYYNGEERAKGNILERFSAQQFPDLHSELNLSSLELGDSALYFCASSVAGTLQETQYFGPGTRLLVL.

The rearrangement links TRBV18 to TRBJ1-1; D perhaps matches TRBD1 (6 bases). V was cut by 3 bases and J by 2 bases, with 16 bases left in between. This CDR3 is 16 amino acids long. Germline CDR1 KGHSH, CDR2 LQKENI. CDR3 protein: CASSPVTGGGNTEAFF. The CDR3 nucleotides read TGTGCCAGCTCACCTGTGACAGGTGGGGGAAACACTGAAGCTTTCTTT. The full variable domain, rest sourced from reference TRBV18 and TRBJ1-1, is NAGVMQNPRHLVRRRGQEARLRCSPMKGHSHVYWYRQLPEEGLKFMVYLQKENIIDESGMPKERFSAEFPKEGPSILRIQQVVRGDSAAYFCASSPVTGGGNTEAFFGQGTRLTVV.

The genes are TRBV7-9 and TRBJ2-6; 8 bases are a match to TRBD1. The J segment lost 2 bases and the V segment lost 3 bases, leaving 3 bases of the junction unmatched. The CDR3 loop spans 16 amino acids. CDR1 is SEHNR, CDR2 FQNEAQ, per germline (reference sequence). The CDR3 region has the DNA TGTGCCAGCAGCTTGGTACAGGGGGCTGGGGCCAACGTCCTGACTTTC. Translated, it gives CASSLVQGAGANVLTF.

V gene TRBV30 combines with J gene TRBJ1-3; 10 bases agree with TRBD1. Germline CDR1 and CDR2: GTSNPN and SVGIG (reference sequence). The CDR3 has 16 residues. V shed 0 bases and J 0 bases; nucleotides not matched to a gene: 2. CDR3 amino acids: CAWSVGQGSSGNTIYF. In DNA form, the CDR3 reads TGTGCCTGGAGTGTGGGACAGGGGAGCTCTGGAAACACCATATATTTT.

The V and J genes are TRBV27 and TRBJ2-1; 7 bases fit TRBD1. The V and J ends lost 2 bases and 4 bases, in that order; junction bases with no gene match: 8. Germline V gene lookup returns CDR1 MNHEY and CDR2 SMNVEV (reference sequence). The CDR3 runs to 16 residues. CDR3 protein: CASSLPGQTIYNEQFF. As DNA, the CDR3 is TGTGCCAGCAGTTTACCGGGACAGACAATATACAATGAGCAGTTCTTC.

Note on this clone: One junction end disagrees with the germline gene, perhaps due to a read error. This rearrangement joins TRBV7-9 to TRBJ1-1; unclear D gene. The CDR3 length is 12 residues. Germline V gene data show CDR1 as SEHNR and CDR2 as FQNEAQ (reference sequence). The CDR3, as DNA: TGTGCCAGCAGCTCTAGTAGCACACCCGGCACTTTT. Translation: CASSSSSTPGTF.

Only one count was recorded for this clone. This chain uses TRBV9 with TRBJ1-1; D is perhaps TRBD1 (5 bases). Between the trimmed V and J ends, which lost 4 bases and 6 bases, there was a span of 19 bases. The CDR3 spans 15 residues. Germline CDR1 SGDLS, CDR2 YYNGEE. The DNA for the CDR3 is TGTGCCAGCAGCCCCGAGCGGGGGGTCGTTGCTGAAGCTTTCTTT. The encoded protein is CASSPERGVVAEAFF.

The chain carries TRBV28 and TRBJ2-7, with D hard to call. The CDR3 loop spans 11 amino acids. Trimming cost V 3 bases and J 5 bases, with 5 bases left between them. The germline V gene has CDR1 MDHEN and CDR2 SYDVKM. CDR3 sequence (DNA): TGTGCCAGCAGTTTTAGGAACGAGCAGTACTTC. Translation gives CASSFRNEQYF.

The gene calls are TRBV7-9 and TRBJ2-1, with a tentative D call TRBD1 (6 bases). CDR3 size: 12 residues. V was cut by 3 bases and J by 7 bases, with 7 bases left in between. The V gene's germline CDR1 is SEHNR and CDR2 FQNEAQ (reference sequence). CDR3 residues: CASSFTGNEQFF. CDR3 nucleotide sequence: TGTGCCAGCAGCTTTACAGGGAATGAGCAGTTCTTC.